Described below is a single T cell receptor (beta chain) sequence and its context. Its antigen is unknown. The input lacks base qualities; no much larger clone sits a single base away. The immunoSEQ hsTCRB v3.0 assay was used at survey level resolution to sequence the TRB variable region. The target sequencing depth for TRB was about 40,000-55,000 T-cell genomes per sample. Pooled TRB libraries were sequenced on an Illumina MiSeq with a v3 150-cycle kit. The original pipeline was this. Repertoire analysis was run in R within a reproducible Nextflow workflow that covered QC, data transformation and analysis. LymphoSeq2, an R package for exploring AIRR-Seq data, was used to implement custom analyses. A few samples that produced fewer than 5000 total TRB sequences were removed, so approximately 190 HIV repertoires were analyzed. Among the roughly 200 retained HIV repertoires, 59 were collected before ART initiation and 120 to 130 after ART initiation. Repertoires were downsampled to 5000 TRB nucleotide sequences, and summary statistics were averaged over 100 downsampling iterations. Only TRB sequences with CDR3 regions of at least seven amino acids were retained for analysis. Diversity was assessed using a clonality score derived from Shannon entropy and using the Gini coefficient. In the repertoire networks, any two of the top 5000 CDR3 amino acid sequences were connected whenever the two sequences differed by an edit distance of one. For TRB CDR3 amino acid sequences, antigen specificity groups and MHC restriction were predicted with GLIPH2. To flag known CMV, EBV, HIV or tissue antigen associations, CDR3 amino acid sequences were matched against VDJdb and McPAS-TCR. Pre-ART, post-ART and control groups were compared with Wilcoxon signed-rank tests and Holm-Bonferroni correction. The table was pulled from immuneACCESS by TCRdb, which kept in-frame rearrangements only. Such tables lose some clones; where checked, under half of the loss comes from unresolved V genes, and the rest has no known cause. Clone size and the V and J calls come from that table; the DNA yielded D and trimming. The sample table holds tens of thousands of clones, of which around 81% were seen once. Jointly, the top ten make up around 12% of the sample.

The sample comes from a study of long-term antiretroviral therapy in people with HIV (dated by TCRdb to 2021 to 2024). Broadly, across the study: The earliest samples were collected about a decade before the 2015 WHO recommendation for immediate ART, when ART was typically delayed until CD4 counts fell. This retrospective serial study examined whether starting ART and sustained HIV suppression were associated with changes in the composition and diversity of the TRB repertoire in peripheral blood. No cross-contamination during QIAcube processing was seen in test extractions of a monoclonal T-cell line run alongside 30 to 35 polyclonal samples. Of the 25 to 30 participants with HIV, about a dozen were female. A total of roughly 200 cryopreserved PBMC samples came from 25 to 35 adults with confirmed HIV infection and were collected serially over a mean of about 6 years (range 1-12).

Beyond this particular receptor, the publication reports: CDR3 length ranges in HIV repertoires were narrower than in controls, and network structure suggested an antigen-experienced repertoire with only a slight naive shift after ART. The samples were dated from the mid-2000s to the late 2010s, and the ART regimens that were used may be less effective than current ART regimens. The repertoire was dominated across all time points by expanded TRB clones identified before ART initiation, although this dominance was seen to fluctuate and to decrease in many PLHIV after ART. Limited PBMC availability meant only the TCR beta chain was sequenced, without alpha chain pairing. Starting ART was linked to a significant rise in TRB diversity, yet even with long-term ART the diversity remained significantly lower than in transplant donor controls. No data were available on ART adherence, viral resistance or therapy changes, limiting inferences about post-ART repertoire changes. Because pre-ART samples had limited cell numbers, profiling was done on unsorted PBMC rather than on sorted CD4+ and CD8+ T cells.

To be included, a participant needed at least one PBMC sample from before ART initiation plus at least two post-ART samples. Treatment was received in the United States of America by all participants with HIV. Cryopreserved samples of roughly 0.95-10 million PBMC were thawed and washed before DNA extraction. At the time of the earliest PBMC sample for each participant with HIV, ages ranged from 23 to 54 years. PBMC samples from each participant spanned 1-4 timepoints before ART initiation and 2-8 timepoints after ART initiation, with a median of 7 samples. For every participant, serial HIV viral load, CD4+ T-cell count, ART history and demographic data were obtained. Genomic DNA was extracted from unsorted PBMC with a Qiagen kit on a QIAcube, processed in batches of 12 samples. The germline V gene gives CDR1 as MGHRA and CDR2 as YSYEKL. The germline V end is reduced by 0 bases and the J end by 4 bases; junction bases left unmatched: 6. The cysteine opens and the phenylalanine closes a CDR3 of 15 amino acids. Just the 45-base CDR3 DNA is kept, in frame starting at base 1.

The chain joins TRBV4-1 to TRBJ2-7, and 7 junction bases match TRBD2. The sequence derives from a man aged 40-49 years with HIV. Source: unsorted PBMCs, taken 0.1 years before starting antiretroviral therapy. The DNA sequence is TGCGCCAGCAGCCAAGACGGGGGGAATTATTACGAGCAGTACTTC. The encoded protein is CASSQDGGNYYEQYF.